This entry lists 12 T cell receptor beta chains sequenced from one sample in a study of vaccination effects on CD4 cells after COVID-19. Sequencing was performed with immunoSEQ multiplex PCR; in TCRdb, only in-frame clones are kept and a portion is missing. The table records roughly 54,000 clones, around 76% of them present only once. No antigen is known for these receptors. Expansion of antigen-specific CD4+ T cells with viral peptide pools was carried out by the ViraFEST assay before sequencing. With 9 to 11 days of culture completed, CD4+ T cells were isolated. The individual was infected with SARS-CoV-2 between March and December 2020, as confirmed by PCR. The material was CD4+ T cells from PBMCs cultured with HIV peptides, obtained before COVID-19 vaccination. Stated subset: HIV-1 Nef peptide pool negative control/reference culture. The source is a human donor who had a prior SARS-CoV-2 infection.

The rearrangement links TRBV5-1 to TRBJ2-2, with D possibly TRBD2 on 6 matching bases. The V gene's germline CDR1 is SGHRS and CDR2 YFSETQ. The CDR3 runs 18 residues. V dropped 0 bases and J dropped 1 base, with 16 bases sitting between them. CDR3 sequence: CASSLAPFGSGNTGELFF. In DNA form, the CDR3 reads TGCGCCAGCAGCTTGGCCCCGTTTGGTAGCGGGAACACCGGGGAGCTGTTTTTT.

The V gene is TRBV28, the J gene TRBJ1-5, with 7 bases aligning to TRBD1. This CDR3 spans 14 amino acids. V trimming: 6 bases; J trimming: 1 base; junction bases outside the gene matches: 3. Germline CDR1 MDHEN, CDR2 SYDVKM. In DNA form, the CDR3 reads TGTGCCAGCAGCCAGGGACAGAGCAATCAGCCCCAGCATTTT. This sequence encodes CASSQGQSNQPQHF.

This clone was detected once. The rearrangement uses TRBV2 and TRBJ2-7; no clear D gene. This CDR3 region has 11 residues. The V gene lost 5 bases and the J gene lost 0 bases, with 2 bases spanning the gap. Germline-derived CDR1 and CDR2 are SNHLY and FYNNEI. CDR3 sequence: CASSTSYEQYF. As DNA, the CDR3 is TGTGCCAGCAGTACCTCCTACGAGCAGTACTTC.

This chain joins TRBV13 and TRBJ2-7; 7 bases line up with TRBD2. The junction had 15 bases not matched to a gene; V was cut back by 7 bases and J by 3 bases. CDR3 length equals 16 residues. CDR1 is PRHDT and CDR2 is FYEKMQ in the germline V gene (reference sequence). The CDR3 DNA reads TGTGCCAGCAACACCCGTAGGGCGGGAGTAGGCTACGAGCAGTACTTC. This translates into CASNTRRAGVGYEQYF.

V is TRBV5-1 and J is TRBJ1-2; D is uncertain. Trimming took 0 bases from V and 6 from J, leaving 21 bases between them. This CDR3 region has 17 residues. CDR1 is SGHRS, CDR2 YFSETQ, per germline. CDR3 amino acids: CASSLVLGIFGRNGYTF. The CDR3 region has the DNA TGCGCCAGCAGCTTGGTATTAGGCATCTTCGGCCGGAATGGCTACACCTTC.

DNA for the CDR3: TGTGCCAGCAGTGTGGCTGGTAAAGCTTTCTTT. It yields the protein CASSVAGKAFF. This rearrangement joins TRBV2 to TRBJ1-1; D is unclear. The ends were cut back, 4 bases at V and 9 bases at J, with 9 bases in the middle. The germline V gene encodes CDR1 SNHLY and CDR2 FYNNEI. CDR3 size: 11 residues.

The rearrangement links TRBV11-3 to TRBJ2-3; 11 bases fit TRBD2. CDR1 is SGHNT, CDR2 YENEEA, per germline. V was pared by 3 bases and J by 4 bases, with 3 bases of the junction left unmatched. The length of the CDR3 is 15 residues. CDR3 coding DNA: TGTGCCAGCAGCTTCGGGACTAGCGGATCAGATACGCAGTATTTT. Its translation: CASSFGTSGSDTQYF.

The V and J genes are TRBV6-6 and TRBJ2-5; D not certain. The CDR3 has 13 amino acids. Trimming left V 8 bases short and J 5 bases short, with 15 bases between. Germline values: CDR1 MNHNY, CDR2 SVGAGI (reference sequence). CDR3 DNA: TGTGCCAGCTCAGTTAGGGTGTGGGAGACCCAGTACTTC. The encoded protein is CASSVRVWETQYF.

This clone was seen only once. The CDR3 here is CASSFTTSAQETQYF. The CDR3 bases are TGCGCCAGCAGCTTTACGACTAGCGCACAAGAGACCCAGTACTTC. The rearrangement joins TRBV5-1 to TRBJ2-5; 8 nucleotides agree with TRBD2. With 2 bases clipped from V and 2 bases from J, the junction kept 5 bases outside the gene matches. The CDR3 has 15 residues. CDR1 is SGHRS, CDR2 YFSETQ, per germline.

This rearrangement joins TRBV2 to TRBJ2-3; 7 positions match TRBD2. This CDR3 is 13 amino acids long. Germline V gene lookup returns CDR1 SNHLY and CDR2 FYNNEI. J lost 10 bases, V lost 5 bases, and 9 bases had no gene match. The CDR3 DNA reads as TGTGCCAGCAGTCGGGACTACCGAACGGCGCAGTATTTT. Its translation is CASSRDYRTAQYF.

The chain combines TRBV30 with TRBJ2-3, with a tentative D call TRBD2 (5 bases). In germline, CDR1 is GTSNPN, CDR2 SVGIG (reference sequence). This CDR3 is built from 13 residues. Trimming removed 4 bases at V and 4 bases at J, with 12 bases between. The CDR3 sequence: CAWMVWGADTQYF. The CDR3 DNA reads TGTGCCTGGATGGTGTGGGGAGCAGATACGCAGTATTTT.

This rearrangement joins TRBV5-4 to TRBJ2-7, with D possibly called TRBD1 or TRBD2 (5 bases each). In germline, CDR1 is SGHNT, CDR2 YYREEE (reference sequence). Trimming took 0 bases from V and 2 from J, leaving 12 bases between them. CDR3 length: 15 amino acids. The CDR3 region is CASSLVGTGPYEQYF. The CDR3 DNA follows: TGTGCCAGCAGCTTGGTAGGGACGGGCCCCTACGAGCAGTACTTC.